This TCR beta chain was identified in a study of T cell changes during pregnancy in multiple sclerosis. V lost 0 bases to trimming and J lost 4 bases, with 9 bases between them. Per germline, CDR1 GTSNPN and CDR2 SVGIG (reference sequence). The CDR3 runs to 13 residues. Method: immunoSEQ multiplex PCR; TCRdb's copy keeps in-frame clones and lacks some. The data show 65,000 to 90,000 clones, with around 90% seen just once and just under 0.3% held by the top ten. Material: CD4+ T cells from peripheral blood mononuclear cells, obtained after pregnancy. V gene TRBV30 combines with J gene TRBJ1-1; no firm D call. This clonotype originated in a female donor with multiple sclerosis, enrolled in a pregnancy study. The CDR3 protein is CAWSVSPSTEAFF. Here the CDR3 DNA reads TGTGCCTGGAGTGTTAGCCCGAGCACTGAAGCTTTCTTT.